Presented here are 27 T cell receptor beta chains from one specimen sequenced in a study of T-cell reconstitution after alpha-beta-depleted transplantation in children. Molecular barcoding with unique molecular identifiers was used for the TCRbeta library. TCRdb re-called the PCR reads through MiXCR, storing one row per CDR3 protein. The profile shows 700,000 to 950,000 distinct CDR3 sequences, 15% to 20% of them singletons. Source: PBMCs, mostly from graft donor cells, taken 360 days after TCRalphabeta/CD19-depleted stem cell transplant. Every receptor here comes from a male patient aged 10-17 years who had a stem cell transplant for acute lymphoblastic leukemia, so the T cells may come from the graft donor.

The rearrangement joins TRBV5-1 to TRBJ2-1; TRBD1 matches at 7 bases. The CDR3 spans 14 residues. V lost 7 bases and J lost 2; bases outside the gene matches: 6. Germline V lookup: CDR1 SGHRS, CDR2 YFSETQ. CDR3: CASLGQFPYNEQFF. CDR3 DNA: TGCGCCAGCCTGGGACAGTTCCCCTACAATGAGCAGTTCTTC.

The chain joins TRBV11-2 to TRBJ2-7, with 8 positions matching TRBD2. CDR3 length equals 16 residues. Germline-derived CDR1 and CDR2 are SGHAT and FQNNGV. J was trimmed by 2 bases and V by 5 bases; bases with no gene match: 11. The CDR3, as DNA: TGTGCCAGCAGCCCCCGGCCGCGCGGGAGGACCTACGAGCAGTACTTC. It yields the protein CASSPRPRGRTYEQYF.

This clonotype was seen only a few times. V gene TRBV25-1 combines with J gene TRBJ2-3; D unresolved. V was trimmed by 0 bases and J by 4 bases, leaving 5 bases between them. Germline-derived CDR1 and CDR2 are MGHDK and SYGVNS. This CDR3 contains 13 residues. The CDR3 DNA sequence: TGTGCCAGCAGTGAATATAATGCAGATACGCAGTATTTT. This translates into CASSEYNADTQYF. The full variable domain, its missing parts supplied by reference TRBV25-1 and TRBJ2-3, is EADIYQTPRYLVIGTGKKITLECSQTMGHDKMYWYQQDPGMELHLIHYSYGVNSTEKGDLSSESTVSRIRTEHFPLTLESARPSHTSQYLCASSEYNADTQYFGPGTRLTVL.

V usage is TRBV20-1 and J usage is TRBJ2-7; the match to TRBD2 covers 7 bases. Germline values: CDR1 DFQATT, CDR2 SNEGSKA (reference sequence). The J segment lost 7 bases and the V segment lost 5 bases, leaving 14 bases of the junction unmatched. The CDR3 runs to 14 residues. Here the CDR3 DNA reads TGCAGTGCTTCCATTAGCGGGCCCTTCTTGGAGCAGTACTTC. Translation gives CSASISGPFLEQYF.

The chain links TRBV29-1 to TRBJ2-1; 14 nucleotides agree with TRBD2. V gave up 0 bases and J gave up 2 bases; unmatched junction bases: 9. CDR1 and CDR2 (germline): SQVTM, ANQGSEA. CDR3 length equals 19 residues. The CDR3 sequence: CSVEESGLAGDLPYNEQFF. The CDR3 DNA is TGCAGCGTTGAAGAATCGGGACTAGCGGGAGACCTCCCCTACAATGAGCAGTTCTTC.

The rearrangement uses TRBV5-1 and TRBJ2-1; TRBD2 aligns across 12 bases. This CDR3 is 17 amino acids long. CDR1 is SGHRS, CDR2 YFSETQ, per germline. V shed 4 bases and J 5 bases; nucleotides not matched to a gene: 10. The CDR3 sequence is CASSMEPSGRVNNEQFF. Here the CDR3 DNA reads TGCGCCAGCAGCATGGAGCCTAGCGGGAGGGTGAACAATGAGCAGTTCTTC.

This clonotype was counted only a few times. This chain connects TRBV9 to TRBJ2-7, with D perhaps matching TRBD2 (7 bases). The germline V gene has CDR1 SGDLS and CDR2 YYNGEE. This CDR3 has 15 residues. The V end lost 3 bases, the J end lost 1 base, and 14 bases lay between the germline ends. The CDR3 nucleotides read TGTGCCAGCAGCGAAGGGGGAGGGGCGTCCTACGAGCAGTACTTC. Protein sequence: CASSEGGGASYEQYF.

The rearrangement uses TRBV12-3 or TRBV12-4 and TRBJ2-1; TRBD2 matches 12 bases. Trimming took 6 bases from V and 9 from J; bases not matched to a gene: 3. This CDR3 spans 13 amino acids. CDR3 nucleotides: TGTGCCAGCAGACTAGCGGGAGGACCTGAGCAGTTCTTC. Protein: CASRLAGGPEQFF.

This chain links TRBV5-1 with TRBJ1-4; D not certain. The germline V gene encodes CDR1 SGHRS and CDR2 YFSETQ. The CDR3 length is 14 residues. V was trimmed by 7 bases and J by 4 bases, leaving 14 bases between them. The CDR3 DNA reads as TGCGCCAGCTCCCTTGACGGATTTAATGAAAAACTGTTTTTT. It is translated as CASSLDGFNEKLFF.

This clonotype was detected only a few times. The chain is built from TRBV20-1 and TRBJ2-7; D is perhaps TRBD2 (6 bases). This CDR3 is 13 amino acids long. The germline V gene encodes CDR1 DFQATT and CDR2 SNEGSKA (reference sequence). Trimming stripped 6 bases from V and 4 bases from J, with 16 bases between. The CDR3, as DNA: TGCAGTGCCGGGAGAGGCCCAAGATACGAGCAGTACTTC. It specifies CSAGRGPRYEQYF.

The chain carries TRBV20-1 and TRBJ2-1; the D gene is possibly TRBD2 (5 bases). Germline loops: CDR1 DFQATT, CDR2 SNEGSKA (reference sequence). CDR3 length: 13 amino acids. Trimming took off 1 base at V and 9 bases at J, with 13 bases between the two ends. The CDR3 nucleotides are TGCAGTGCTAGAGTTAAGTTCCGGGGTGAGCAGTTCTTC. Its protein product is CSARVKFRGEQFF.

The chain couples TRBV30 to TRBJ2-1; tentative D call: TRBD2 (6 bases). In germline, CDR1 is GTSNPN, CDR2 SVGIG (reference sequence). This CDR3 region has 15 residues. The V end lost 1 base, the J end lost 6 bases, and 16 bases lay between the germline ends. CDR3 amino acids: CAWSAGTPGPNEQFF. The CDR3 DNA reads TGTGCCTGGAGTGCCGGGACTCCAGGGCCCAATGAGCAGTTCTTC.

This clonotype was seen ten or more times. This chain joins TRBV29-1 and TRBJ1-1, with D hard to call. Germline CDR1 SQVTM, CDR2 ANQGSEA. The ends were cut back, 4 bases at V and 4 bases at J, with 10 bases in the middle. The CDR3 is 12 amino acids. This CDR3 reads CSVVPGGTEAFF. As DNA, the CDR3 is TGCAGCGTTGTCCCAGGAGGCACTGAAGCTTTCTTT.

This rearrangement joins TRBV5-1 to TRBJ1-2; D may be TRBD1 (5 bases). V was trimmed by 0 bases and J by 1 base, leaving 10 bases between them. CDR3 length: 15 amino acids. CDR1 is SGHRS and CDR2 is YFSETQ in the germline V gene. The CDR3 DNA is TGCGCCAGCAGCTTGGGGCAGGGTGATAACTATGGCTACACCTTC. Translated: CASSLGQGDNYGYTF. Complete variable domain (other parts from reference TRBV5-1 and TRBJ1-2): KAGVTQTPRYLIKTRGQQVTLSCSPISGHRSVSWYQQTPGQGLQFLFEYFSETQRNKGNFPGRFSGRQFSNSRSEMNVSTLELGDSALYLCASSLGQGDNYGYTFGSGTRLTVV.

This chain joins TRBV12-3 or TRBV12-4 and TRBJ2-7; either TRBD1 or TRBD2 may supply D (5 bases each). CDR3 length: 13 amino acids. Trimming took off 0 bases at V and 8 bases at J, with 11 bases between the two ends. CDR3 amino acids: CASSLAGPGKQYF. DNA for the CDR3: TGTGCCAGCAGTTTAGCGGGACCGGGAAAGCAGTACTTC.

The chain carries TRBV6-1 and TRBJ2-7; 8 positions agree with TRBD2. The CDR3 is 13 residues long. V lost 6 bases, J lost 5 bases, and 6 bases stayed unmatched. CDR1 is MNHNS and CDR2 is SASEGT in the germline V gene. CDR3 sequence: CASRPSGSHEQYF. CDR3 bases: TGTGCCAGCAGACCAAGCGGGAGCCACGAGCAGTACTTC.

The chain links TRBV12-3 or TRBV12-4 to TRBJ1-2; D gene unclear. Deletions cut 3 bases from V and 11 bases from J, with 13 bases between. This CDR3 contains 12 residues. The CDR3 spells CASSFGSFGYTF. CDR3 coding DNA: TGTGCCAGCAGTTTCGGGTCGTTTGGTTACACCTTC.

This clonotype has at least ten counts. The V gene is TRBV12-3 or TRBV12-4, the J gene TRBJ2-7; D is possibly TRBD2 (5 bases). Trimming took off 1 base at V and 2 bases at J, with 9 bases between the two ends. The CDR3 is 14 amino acids. CDR3 sequence: CASSLGQEAYEQYF. In DNA form, the CDR3 reads TGTGCCAGCAGTTTAGGGCAGGAGGCCTACGAGCAGTACTTC.

The chain carries TRBV6-2 or TRBV6-3 and TRBJ2-1; D is possibly TRBD1 or TRBD2 (5 bases each). Trimming stripped 9 bases from V and 4 bases from J, with 16 bases between. The length of the CDR3 is 14 residues. From germline, CDR1 is MNHEY and CDR2 SVGEGT. CDR3 residues: CASIPGPRYNEQFF. DNA of the CDR3: TGTGCCAGTATTCCGGGACCGAGGTACAATGAGCAGTTCTTC.

The chain uses TRBV5-1 and TRBJ2-1; 9 nucleotides align to TRBD2. The V gene's germline CDR1 is SGHRS and CDR2 YFSETQ. V was pared by 5 bases and J by 7 bases, with 4 bases of the junction left unmatched. The CDR3 has 13 amino acids. The CDR3 nucleotides read TGCGCCAGCAGTGCGGGAGGGCGGAATGAGCAGTTCTTC. This encodes CASSAGGRNEQFF. The variable domain in full, with the rest retrieved from reference TRBV5-1 and TRBJ2-1, is KAGVTQTPRYLIKTRGQQVTLSCSPISGHRSVSWYQQTPGQGLQFLFEYFSETQRNKGNFPGRFSGRQFSNSRSEMNVSTLELGDSALYLCASSAGGRNEQFFGPGTRLTVL.

The chain combines TRBV7-9 with TRBJ1-1; D gene ambiguous. CDR1 is SEHNR and CDR2 is FQNEAQ in the germline V gene (reference sequence). V gave up 3 bases and J gave up 7 bases, with 6 bases separating them. The CDR3 consists of 11 residues. The CDR3, as DNA: TGTGCCAGCAGCTTCAACCTTGAAGCTTTCTTT. Translation: CASSFNLEAFF.

This clonotype came up many times. V usage is TRBV5-6 and J usage is TRBJ2-3, with D possibly matching TRBD1 (6 bases). The CDR3 sequence is 16 residues long. Looked up from germline, CDR1 is SGHDT and CDR2 is YYEEEE. V gave up 1 base and J gave up 2 bases, with 14 bases separating them. Here the CDR3 reads CASSLLGAPSTDTQYF. The CDR3 DNA reads TGTGCCAGCAGCTTGTTGGGGGCACCCTCCACAGATACGCAGTATTTT.

The chain has TRBV10-3 and TRBJ1-5, with 10 bases fitting TRBD1. The V gene end was trimmed by 4 bases and the J gene end by 4 bases; junction bases not matched to a gene: 7. Germline V gene data show CDR1 as ENHRY and CDR2 as SYGVKD. This CDR3 contains 16 residues. CDR3 in DNA: TGTGCCATCAGTGGGGTGGGGGACAGGGGTAATCAGCCCCAGCATTTT. Its translation: CAISGVGDRGNQPQHF.

The sample holds many counts of this clonotype. The chain combines TRBV20-1 with TRBJ2-7; the match to TRBD2 covers 11 bases. The germline CDR1 and CDR2 sequences are DFQATT and SNEGSKA (reference sequence). V gave up 6 bases and J gave up 7 bases; unmatched junction bases: 14. The CDR3 length is 15 residues. The CDR3 region is CSAAHVAGGPNEQYF. Here the CDR3 DNA reads TGCAGTGCCGCGCATGTAGCGGGAGGGCCCAATGAGCAGTACTTC.

About this clonotype: A junction boundary mismatches the germline segment, possibly from a read error. V and J are TRBV12-3 or TRBV12-4 and TRBJ2-7; the D gene is possibly TRBD2 (5 bases). There are 16 residues in the CDR3. The DNA of the CDR3 is TGTGCCAGCACTCCGCAATCCAAGTGGGGAGTCTACGAGCAGTGCTTC. It encodes CASTPQSKWGVYEQCF.

This clonotype was picked up a small number of times. The chain has TRBV4-1 and TRBJ2-7; D not certain. V lost 3 bases, J lost 0 bases, and 12 bases lay in between. CDR3 size: 15 residues. Germline loops: CDR1 MGHRA, CDR2 YSYEKL. CDR3 loop: CASSQYLLTSYEQYF. The DNA of the CDR3 is TGCGCCAGCAGCCAGTACCTACTAACCTCCTACGAGCAGTACTTC.

The rearrangement uses TRBV19 and TRBJ2-4; weak D call: TRBD1 (6 bases). Germline values: CDR1 LNHDA, CDR2 SQIVND (reference sequence). This CDR3 contains 16 residues. V lost 3 bases and J 1 base, leaving 13 bases between the germline ends. This chain's CDR3 is CASSMGHRVAKNIQYF. The CDR3 bases are TGTGCCAGTAGTATGGGACATAGAGTGGCCAAAAACATTCAGTACTTC.